The next 23 T cell receptor beta chains were all read from a single sample in a study of tumor and adjacent non-tumor tissue in lung cancer. RNA was extracted from bulk tissue without any cell sorting. TCRbeta libraries were built with three rounds of nested PCR, modified from ARM-PCR. TCRdb called the multiplex PCR reads again in MiXCR, with one record for every CDR3 protein. Of 200,000 to 250,000 distinct CDR3 sequences detected, around 71% appear once; the ten largest clones hold approximately 26%. Sequencing was done on a sample of lung tumor tissue. These receptors were obtained from a man aged 55-75 years with non-small cell lung cancer.

Concerning this clonotype itself: With a much larger clone just one base away, this may be a read error. V and J are TRBV27 and TRBJ2-3; possibly TRBD1 or TRBD2 for D (5 bases each). The CDR3 has 16 residues. Germline V gene data show CDR1 as MNHEY and CDR2 as SMNVEV (reference sequence). The CDR3 here is CVSSPSGAPVGDTQYF. CDR3 coding DNA: TGTGTCAGCAGCCCCTCCGGGGCCCCGGTGGGAGATACGCAGTATTTT.

V and J are TRBV19 and TRBJ2-1, with unresolved D. Trimming left V 1 base short and J 4 bases short, with 5 bases between. CDR3 length: 13 amino acids. Germline loops: CDR1 LNHDA, CDR2 SQIVND (reference sequence). This chain's CDR3 is CASSIGSYNEQFF. In nucleotides, the CDR3 is TGTGCCAGTAGTATAGGGTCTTACAATGAGCAGTTCTTC.

This clonotype was found once. An end of the junction differs from the germline gene, which may be a read error. V gene TRBV28 combines with J gene TRBJ1-2, with 9 bases identical to TRBD1. Germline values: CDR1 MDHEN, CDR2 SYDVKM. This CDR3 is built from 14 residues. CDR3 loop: CTSSLWTGDYGYTF. The DNA for the CDR3 is TGTACCAGCAGCCTCTGGACAGGGGATTATGGCTACACCTTC.

As regards this clonotype: This may come from a read error, since a much larger clone is one base off. This chain joins TRBV20-1 and TRBJ1-5, with 7 bases lining up with TRBD1. The V gene's germline CDR1 is DFQATT and CDR2 SNEGSKA (reference sequence). This CDR3 comprises 12 residues. The CDR3 bases are TGCAGTGTAGACAGGGCAGATCAGCTCCAGCATTTT. As protein: CSVDRADQLQHF.

In regard to this clonotype: A much larger clone is a single base away; this may be a read error. In nucleotides, the CDR3 is TGCAGCATTGAAGGTTTCAGGGGGACTGAAGCTTTCTTT. Residues: CSIEGFRGTEAFF. V and J are TRBV29-1 and TRBJ1-1, with 7 bases aligning to TRBD1. Germline-derived CDR1 and CDR2 are SQVTM and ANQGSEA. The length of the CDR3 is 13 residues.

The V gene is TRBV11-2, the J gene TRBJ2-7; 7 bases are shared with TRBD2. J gave up 0 bases and V 2 bases, and 10 bases lay outside the gene matches. The CDR3 has 17 amino acids. Germline CDR1 reads SGHAT; CDR2 reads FQNNGV. CDR3 coding DNA: TGTGCCAGCAGCTTAATAGTTGGTAGCGGGCACTCCTACGAGCAGTACTTC. It encodes CASSLIVGSGHSYEQYF.

With regard to this clonotype: Sequence at one end of the junction differs from germline and may be a read error. The chain links TRBV30 to TRBJ1-1, with D unresolved. Germline CDR1 is GTSNPN and CDR2 is SVGIG (reference sequence). The CDR3 is 11 amino acids. CDR3 sequence (DNA): TGTGCCTGGACCGCTGGTATCTCGGCCATCTTT. Protein sequence: CAWTAGISAIF. The full variable domain, rest sourced from reference TRBV30 and TRBJ1-1, is SQTIHQWPATLVQPVGSPLSLECTVEGTSNPNLYWYRQAAGRGLQLLFYSVGIGQISSEVPQNLSASRPQDRQFILSSKKLLLSDSGFYLCAWTAGISAIFGQGTRLTVV.

The chain carries TRBV5-1 and TRBJ2-5, with D tentatively TRBD1 or TRBD2 (7 bases each). V lost 7 bases, J lost 7 bases, and 17 bases lay in between. There are 13 residues in the CDR3. Germline CDR1 reads SGHRS; CDR2 reads YFSETQ. CDR3 amino acids: CASGVRGEGTQYF. The CDR3 nucleotides read TGCGCCAGCGGCGTCAGGGGGGAGGGGACCCAGTACTTC. The full variable domain, in which reference TRBV5-1 and TRBJ2-5 provide the parts outside the CDR3, is KAGVTQTPRYLIKTRGQQVTLSCSPISGHRSVSWYQQTPGQGLQFLFEYFSETQRNKGNFPGRFSGRQFSNSRSEMNVSTLELGDSALYLCASGVRGEGTQYFGPGTRLLVL.

This clonotype was seen a few times. This chain uses TRBV5-1 with TRBJ2-7, with D perhaps matching TRBD2 (5 bases). CDR1 and CDR2 (germline): SGHRS, YFSETQ. With 5 bases removed from V and 3 bases from J, the gap between germline ends came to 15 bases. The CDR3 runs to 14 residues. CDR3 amino acids: CASSPLEAGYEQYF. For the CDR3, the DNA is TGCGCCAGCAGTCCTTTGGAGGCTGGCTACGAGCAGTACTTC.

The chain combines TRBV6-1 with TRBJ1-5, with a weak D call TRBD1 (6 bases). V lost 4 bases, J lost 6 bases, and 13 bases lay in between. This CDR3 has 14 amino acids. CDR1 is MNHNS and CDR2 is SASEGT in the germline V gene. The CDR3 DNA sequence: TGTGCCAGCAGTGCCCAGGGGAGGGGTCAGCCCCAGCATTTT. Its translation: CASSAQGRGQPQHF.

This clonotype was detected a few times. The genes are TRBV20-1 and TRBJ2-7; 7 bases are a match to TRBD1. Germline CDR1 and CDR2: DFQATT and SNEGSKA (reference sequence). This CDR3 has 13 amino acids. J lost 6 bases, V lost 6 bases, and 11 bases had no gene match. The CDR3 sequence: CSAPDRLYFEQYF. In DNA form, the CDR3 reads TGCAGTGCGCCGGACAGGCTATATTTCGAGCAGTACTTC.

This clonotype was observed a handful of times. J is TRBJ2-3 and V is TRBV5-5; D not certain. CDR1 and CDR2 from the germline V gene are SGHKS and YYEKEE (reference sequence). V was pared by 4 bases and J by 8 bases, with 11 bases between. There are 12 residues in the CDR3. The CDR3 sequence: CASSPFHLTQYF. CDR3 nucleotide sequence: TGTGCCAGCAGCCCCTTCCACCTTACGCAGTATTTT.

The genes are TRBV7-9 and TRBJ2-7; D gene uncertain. Trimming took 1 base from V and 6 from J, leaving 7 bases between them. Germline CDR1 and CDR2: SEHNR and FQNEAQ (reference sequence). The CDR3 is made up of 12 amino acids. The CDR3 loop reads CASSLVVREQYF. In DNA, the CDR3 is TGTGCCAGCAGCTTAGTTGTGCGCGAGCAGTACTTC.

The gene calls are TRBV11-3 and TRBJ1-1; no definite D call. This CDR3 is built from 13 residues. Germline lookup yields CDR1 SGHNT and CDR2 YENEEA. Deletions cut 6 bases from V and 1 base from J, with 9 bases between. The CDR3 nucleotides read TGTGCCAGCAGTCTCCTTTCGAACACTGAAGCTTTCTTT. Translating it yields CASSLLSNTEAFF.

As concerns this clonotype: A much larger clone lies a single base off, so this may be a read error. The chain joins TRBV20-1 to TRBJ2-3; 8 nucleotides agree with TRBD2. CDR1 and CDR2 (germline): DFQATT, SNEGSKA (reference sequence). The CDR3 runs to 15 residues. The CDR3 DNA reads TGCAGTACTAGAGATCCCAGCGGGAGACCAGATACGCAGTATTTT. Translation gives CSTRDPSGRPDTQYF.

As for this clonotype: One junction end does not reproduce the germline sequence, and a read error may be involved. The rearrangement uses TRBV4-2 and TRBJ1-1; tentative D call: TRBD1 (6 bases). This CDR3 is 13 amino acids long. Germline loops: CDR1 LGHNA, CDR2 YNFKEQ. CDR3 DNA: TGTGTCAGCAGCCAAGCCAGGGACACTGAAGTTTTCTTT. Encoded protein: CVSSQARDTEVFF.

A note on this clonotype: This clone may be a read error of a much larger clone one base away. V is TRBV6-2 or TRBV6-3 and J is TRBJ2-5; D uncertain. The germline CDR1 and CDR2 sequences are MNHEY and SVGEGT. Trimming left V 4 bases short and J 3 bases short, with 15 bases between. The CDR3 totals 15 residues. The CDR3 bases are TGTGCCAGCAGTTCCCAGCAGGAGTGGAAAGAGACCCAGTACTTC. Encoded protein: CASSSQQEWKETQYF.

On this clonotype: Relative to the germline gene, one junction end is altered; a read error may explain this. This chain uses TRBV20-1 with TRBJ2-5; D remains unclear. Germline loops: CDR1 DFQATT, CDR2 SNEGSKA (reference sequence). This CDR3 region has 14 residues. CDR3 coding DNA: TGCAGTGCTGGAGATTTGGCTAGAGCGGAGACCCAGTACTTC. As protein: CSAGDLARAETQYF.

Comments on this clonotype: At one boundary the junction diverges from the germline segment, which might be a read error. This rearrangement joins TRBV4-2 to TRBJ2-5, with 13 bases fitting TRBD2. The CDR3 runs to 17 residues. Per the germline V gene, CDR1 is LGHNA and CDR2 is YNFKEQ. CDR3 in amino acids: CASGQRTSGGLGETQYF. The CDR3, as DNA: TGTGCCAGCGGCCAGCGGACTAGCGGGGGCCTGGGGGAGACCCAGTACTTC.

This clonotype was observed a single time. A much larger clone differs from this one at a single base, so this may be a read error. The chain has TRBV20-1 and TRBJ1-6; D is possibly TRBD1 (5 bases). The CDR3 sequence is 14 residues long. Germline V gives CDR1 DFQATT, CDR2 SNEGSKA (reference sequence). The CDR3 DNA sequence: TGCAGTCCTAGTCCCAGGGTCGAGGTGTCACCCCTCCACTTT. Translating gives CSPSPRVEVSPLHF.

For this clonotype: It may be a read error: a sequence one base away is much more abundant. V and J are TRBV24-1 and TRBJ2-7; tentative D call: TRBD2 (5 bases). The CDR3 is 14 residues long. Germline-derived CDR1 and CDR2 are KGHDR and SFDVKD. The V and J ends lost 4 bases and 3 bases respectively, with 12 bases between them. For the CDR3, the DNA is TGTGCCACCAGTGACCCTCCGGACTTCTACGAGCAGTACTTC. It encodes CATSDPPDFYEQYF.

With regard to this clonotype: The CDR3 carries no conserved terminal phenylalanine or tryptophan, so it likely arises from a read error. V gene TRBV6-5 combines with J gene TRBJ1-2, with no clear D. This CDR3 region has 14 residues. Germline-derived CDR1 and CDR2 are MNHEY and SVGAGI. V was clipped by 7 bases and J by 8 bases, with 20 bases between them. CDR3 region: CASTFLTDPKGYTV. The CDR3, as DNA: TGTGCCAGCACTTTCCTAACCGATCCCAAGGGCTACACCGTC.

The J gene is TRBJ2-3, the V gene TRBV13; the match to TRBD2 covers 15 bases. In germline, CDR1 is PRHDT, CDR2 FYEKMQ (reference sequence). V shed 10 bases and J 3 bases; nucleotides not matched to a gene: 11. The length of the CDR3 is 17 residues. The CDR3 DNA reads TGTGCCATCAATCGGACTAGCGGGGGGGACTTTACAGATACGCAGTATTTT. This gives the protein CAINRTSGGDFTDTQYF. Based on the CDR3 plus reference TRBV13 and TRBJ2-3, the full variable domain is AAGVIQSPRHLIKEKRETATLKCYPIPRHDTVYWYQQGPGQDPQFLISFYEKMQSDKGSIPDRFSAQQFSDYHSELNMSSLELGDSALYFCAINRTSGGDFTDTQYFGPGTRLTVL.